The 26 T cell receptor beta chains below come from one sample, sequenced in a study of blood T cell repertoires in COVID-19. Generated by immunoSEQ multiplex PCR, the TCRdb table keeps only in-frame clones and is missing some. The repertoire holds about 140,000 clones, with approximately 80% as singletons. The specimen was PBMCs or T cells enriched from blood (not recorded which). Receptors were obtained from a woman younger than 30 who had been exposed to COVID-19.

The chain has TRBV5-5 and TRBJ2-3, with 11 nucleotides matching TRBD1. V gave up 4 bases and J gave up 5 bases; unmatched junction bases: 6. Germline loops: CDR1 SGHKS, CDR2 YYEKEE (reference sequence). The CDR3 sequence is 15 residues long. The DNA for the CDR3 is TGTGCCAGCAGCGGCGGGACAGGGGGAATAGATACGCAGTATTTT. The encoded protein is CASSGGTGGIDTQYF.

This sequence joins TRBV6-5 and TRBJ1-2, with D possibly matching TRBD1 (5 bases). This CDR3 region has 11 residues. The V gene lost 5 bases and the J gene lost 8 bases, with 9 bases spanning the gap. The germline V gene encodes CDR1 MNHEY and CDR2 SVGAGI. The CDR3: CASSSRVGYTF. For the CDR3, the DNA is TGTGCCAGCAGTAGCAGGGTGGGCTACACCTTC.

CDR3 amino acids: CASSYGRDSYEQYF. The CDR3 bases are TGTGCCAGCAGTTACGGGCGGGACAGCTACGAGCAGTACTTC. The genes are TRBV6-5 and TRBJ2-7, with D perhaps matching TRBD1 (7 bases). Germline-derived CDR1 and CDR2 are MNHEY and SVGAGI. Trimming shortened V by 2 bases and J by 3 bases, and 11 bases separated the two germline ends. The length of the CDR3 is 14 residues.

This chain connects TRBV7-8 to TRBJ2-2, with 9 bases matching TRBD1. With V trimmed by 5 bases and J by 8 bases, 15 bases remained unmatched. This CDR3 comprises 17 residues. Germline CDR1 and CDR2: SGHVS and FQNEAQ. The CDR3 bases are TGTGCCAGCAGCGACCCCGGGACAGGGTTAACGGGGGGGGAGCTGTTTTTT. Translated: CASSDPGTGLTGGELFF.

The chain joins TRBV27 to TRBJ1-6; 9 bases fit TRBD1. V shed 8 bases, J shed 10 bases, and the junction held 3 bases outside the gene matches. Germline CDR1 MNHEY, CDR2 SMNVEV (reference sequence). There are 12 residues in the CDR3. The CDR3 spells CASGTGKSPLHF. The CDR3 nucleotides are TGTGCCAGCGGGACAGGGAAATCACCCCTCCACTTT.

The count of this clone is one. The rearrangement uses TRBV30 and TRBJ2-7; D might be TRBD2 (5 bases). V was cut by 3 bases and J by 1 base, with 13 bases left in between. The CDR3 loop spans 14 amino acids. The germline gives CDR1 GTSNPN, CDR2 SVGIG (reference sequence). This CDR3 is CAWRRAGSSYEQYF. The DNA for the CDR3 is TGTGCCTGGAGGAGGGCAGGCTCGTCCTACGAGCAGTACTTC.

J is TRBJ1-6 and V is TRBV5-5; D is perhaps TRBD1 (6 bases). Looked up from germline, CDR1 is SGHKS and CDR2 is YYEKEE (reference sequence). V was clipped by 4 bases and J by 10 bases, with 18 bases between them. This CDR3 is built from 15 residues. This CDR3 is CASSLEGSGVSPLHF. CDR3 sequence (DNA): TGTGCCAGCAGCCTGGAGGGATCAGGGGTCTCACCCCTCCACTTT.

This clone was seen only a few times. The V call is TRBV19, the J call TRBJ2-1; TRBD2 might be the D (6 bases). CDR3 length: 15 amino acids. In germline, CDR1 is LNHDA, CDR2 SQIVND (reference sequence). V lost 5 bases and J lost 2, with 13 bases in between. CDR3 loop: CASSLSGDTYNEQFF. CDR3 nucleotide sequence: TGTGCCAGTAGTCTTAGCGGAGACACCTACAATGAGCAGTTCTTC.

The chain joins TRBV11-2 to TRBJ2-1; D call uncertain. CDR1 SGHAT and CDR2 FQNNGV come from the germline V gene. The germline V and J ends were trimmed by 1 base and 0 bases, with 7 bases remaining between them. CDR3 length equals 15 residues. This CDR3 reads CASSLVTGSYNEQFF. The CDR3 region has the DNA TGTGCCAGCAGCTTAGTGACTGGCTCCTACAATGAGCAGTTCTTC.

The chain couples TRBV6-5 to TRBJ1-6; 8 positions match TRBD1. CDR1 is MNHEY and CDR2 is SVGAGI in the germline V gene. J lost 10 bases, V lost 7 bases, and 6 bases had no gene match. The CDR3 has 13 residues. The CDR3 loop reads CASKGQVQSPLHF. CDR3 in DNA: TGTGCCAGCAAGGGACAGGTTCAGTCACCCCTCCACTTT.

The rearrangement uses TRBV3-1 (or the pseudogene TRBV3-2) and TRBJ2-5; 14 nucleotides agree with TRBD2. J gave up 1 base and V 2 bases, and 12 bases lay outside the gene matches. This CDR3 is 20 amino acids long. Looked up from germline, CDR1 is LGHDT and CDR2 is YNNKEL (reference sequence). The CDR3 DNA follows: TGTGCCAGCAGCCAACCCAGGACTAGCGGGAGGTCCCTCTTCCAAGAGACCCAGTACTTC. This encodes CASSQPRTSGRSLFQETQYF.

The V call is TRBV10-3, the J call TRBJ1-5, with 8 bases fitting TRBD1. Germline loops: CDR1 ENHRY, CDR2 SYGVKD. V lost 6 bases to trimming and J lost 2 bases; unmatched junction nucleotides: 9. CDR3 length: 16 residues. The CDR3 nucleotides read TGTGCCATCAGCGCGCGGACAGGGAATGGCAATCAGCCCCAGCATTTT. It encodes CAISARTGNGNQPQHF.

The V call is TRBV7-3, the J call TRBJ2-7; the D gene is possibly TRBD1 (5 bases). The V end was cut by 0 bases, the J end by 6 bases, with 9 bases between. The CDR3 consists of 13 residues. Germline V gives CDR1 SGHTA, CDR2 FQGTGA. The CDR3 here is CASSLTPGFEQYF. DNA of the CDR3: TGTGCCAGCAGCTTAACCCCAGGGTTCGAGCAGTACTTC.

The chain is built from TRBV19 and TRBJ2-1, with TRBD1 matching over 7 bases. Looked up from germline, CDR1 is LNHDA and CDR2 is SQIVND (reference sequence). This CDR3 is 14 amino acids long. V lost 5 bases and J lost 7; bases outside the gene matches: 8. For the CDR3, the DNA is TGTGCCAGTAGTTGGGGAACGGGACAGAATGAGCAGTTCTTC. Its protein is CASSWGTGQNEQFF.

V usage is TRBV9 and J usage is TRBJ2-1; 7 bases fit TRBD1. The trim removed 2 bases at V and 0 bases at J, leaving 8 bases unmatched. The germline CDR1 and CDR2 sequences are SGDLS and YYNGEE. This CDR3 is 17 amino acids long. DNA for the CDR3: TGTGCCAGCAGCGTGGAGACAGGGTTGGGCTCCTACAATGAGCAGTTCTTC. The encoded protein is CASSVETGLGSYNEQFF.

The chain has TRBV6-5 and TRBJ2-1; 7 bases align to TRBD2. V trimming: 6 bases; J trimming: 5 bases; junction bases outside the gene matches: 10. The CDR3 spans 15 residues. Germline values: CDR1 MNHEY, CDR2 SVGAGI. This CDR3 reads CASRTGRDFDNEQFF. In DNA, the CDR3 is TGTGCCAGCAGGACTGGGAGGGACTTCGACAATGAGCAGTTCTTC.

V usage is TRBV29-1 and J usage is TRBJ1-4; 7 bases are a match to TRBD1. Germline loops: CDR1 SQVTM, CDR2 ANQGSEA. The CDR3 has 13 residues. The J segment lost 8 bases and the V segment lost 7 bases, leaving 10 bases of the junction unmatched. The CDR3 sequence: CSASRGPGEKLFF. The CDR3 DNA sequence: TGCAGCGCATCGAGGGGGCCTGGCGAAAAACTGTTTTTT. The variable domain in full, with the rest retrieved from reference TRBV29-1 and TRBJ1-4, is SAVISQKPSRDICQRGTSLTIQCQVDSQVTMMFWYRQQPGQSLTLIATANQGSEATYESGFVIDKFPISRPNLTFSTLTVSNMSPEDSSIYLCSASRGPGEKLFFGSGTQLSVL.

The chain joins TRBV4-3 to TRBJ2-1; TRBD2 matches at 13 bases. Germline trimming cut 3 bases from V and 4 bases from J; bases unmatched to any gene: 6. From germline, CDR1 is LGHNA and CDR2 YSLEER. The CDR3 sequence is 17 residues long. CDR3 coding DNA: TGCGCCAGCAGCCAGCAACCGGGACTAGCGGGGTACAATGAGCAGTTCTTC. Translated, it gives CASSQQPGLAGYNEQFF.

The chain couples TRBV28 to TRBJ2-2; 9 bases align to TRBD2. Germline values: CDR1 MDHEN, CDR2 SYDVKM. The CDR3 runs 19 residues. J gave up 4 bases and V 5 bases, and 17 bases lay outside the gene matches. The CDR3 is CASSRYKVREGRGTGELFF. The CDR3 DNA follows: TGTGCCAGCAGTCGCTATAAGGTGCGGGAGGGCCGGGGCACCGGGGAGCTGTTTTTT.

Only one count was recorded for this clone. The V call is TRBV6-4, the J call TRBJ2-1; 11 bases match TRBD2. With 6 bases clipped from V and 6 bases from J, the junction kept 7 bases outside the gene matches. Per the germline V gene, CDR1 is MRHNA and CDR2 is SNTAGT. The CDR3 loop spans 15 amino acids. CDR3 protein: CASSELAGVGNEQFF. CDR3 DNA sequence: TGTGCCAGCAGCGAACTAGCGGGAGTGGGCAATGAGCAGTTCTTC.

The gene calls are TRBV28 and TRBJ1-1; the match to TRBD1 covers 8 bases. The CDR3 runs to 14 residues. J was trimmed by 1 base and V by 6 bases; bases with no gene match: 4. Germline-derived CDR1 and CDR2 are MDHEN and SYDVKM. CDR3 DNA sequence: TGTGCCAGCAGCTCCGGGACAGGGAACACTGAAGCTTTCTTT. The encoded protein is CASSSGTGNTEAFF.

The CDR3 DNA is TGTGCCAGCAGTACCCCCGGGACTAGAGCCTACGAGCAGTACTTC. Encoded protein: CASSTPGTRAYEQYF. The chain recombines TRBV28 with TRBJ2-7; 8 bases map to TRBD2. CDR1 and CDR2 from the germline V gene are MDHEN and SYDVKM. Trimming took 5 bases from V and 2 from J; bases not matched to a gene: 8. The CDR3 contains 15 residues.

The rearrangement links TRBV30 to TRBJ1-4; a possible D gene is TRBD1 (6 bases). The CDR3 runs 14 residues. V gave up 2 bases and J gave up 6 bases, with 13 bases separating them. Germline V gives CDR1 GTSNPN, CDR2 SVGIG (reference sequence). DNA of the CDR3: TGTGCCTGGAGTTGGGGGCCGCGGGATGAAAAACTGTTTTTT. It is translated as CAWSWGPRDEKLFF.

This clone was found a few times. The same CDR3 also results from other DNA sequences found in this sample. V is TRBV7-9 and J is TRBJ1-2; D remains ambiguous. The V gene lost 3 bases and the J gene lost 4 bases, with 9 bases spanning the gap. CDR1 and CDR2 (germline): SEHNR, FQNEAQ (reference sequence). This CDR3 is built from 13 residues. The DNA of the CDR3 is TGTGCCAGCAGCTTGGGTCAGGTCTATGGCTACACCTTC. Its protein product is CASSLGQVYGYTF.

The chain employs TRBV7-2 and TRBJ2-7; 7 bases map to TRBD1. The germline CDR1 and CDR2 sequences are SGHTA and FQGNSA. The CDR3 loop spans 16 amino acids. J gave up 2 bases and V 5 bases, and 12 bases lay outside the gene matches. In DNA form, the CDR3 reads TGTGCCAGCAGCGCCACCCGACAGGGAAGCACCTACGAGCAGTACTTC. Translation gives CASSATRQGSTYEQYF.

The V and J genes are TRBV14 and TRBJ1-6; possible D gene TRBD1, 6 bases. The CDR3 is made up of 18 amino acids. From germline, CDR1 is SGHDN and CDR2 FVKESK. The V end was cut by 0 bases, the J end by 7 bases, with 19 bases between. The CDR3 bases are TGTGCCAGCAGCCAAGATCGCGGGCAGGGGCGTCGAAATTCACCCCTCCACTTT. This sequence encodes CASSQDRGQGRRNSPLHF.